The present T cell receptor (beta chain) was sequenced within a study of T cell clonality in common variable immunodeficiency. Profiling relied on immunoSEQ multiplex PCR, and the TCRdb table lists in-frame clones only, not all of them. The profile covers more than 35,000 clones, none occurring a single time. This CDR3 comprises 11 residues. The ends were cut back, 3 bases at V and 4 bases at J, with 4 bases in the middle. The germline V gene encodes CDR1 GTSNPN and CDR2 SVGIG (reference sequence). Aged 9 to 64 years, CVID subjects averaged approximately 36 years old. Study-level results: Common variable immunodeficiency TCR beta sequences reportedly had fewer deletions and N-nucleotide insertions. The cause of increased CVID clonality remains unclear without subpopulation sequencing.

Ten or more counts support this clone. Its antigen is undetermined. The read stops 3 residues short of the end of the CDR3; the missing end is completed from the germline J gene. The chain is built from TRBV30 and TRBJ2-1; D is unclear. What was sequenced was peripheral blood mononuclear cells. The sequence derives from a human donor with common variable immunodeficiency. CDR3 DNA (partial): TGTGCCTGGAGGTATTACAATGAG. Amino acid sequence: CAWRYYNE. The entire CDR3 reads CAWRYYNEQFF.